Sequencing of this TCR beta chain was carried out in a study of blood T cell repertoires in COVID-19. Study summary: Donors in the United States, Italy and Spain gave samples during acute or convalescent COVID-19. T cells, B-cell-depleted T cells, or PBMCs provided the cDNA or gDNA that served as material.

Original processing methods: Estimation of nucleated cell counts was performed using reference gene primer amplification. The repertoire was sequenced with immunoSEQ multiplex PCR; TCRdb's copy has only in-frame clones and lacks some. The V and J calls and the clone size are those of that table, but D and trimming were determined from the DNA. The sample consists of fewer than 150,000 clones, 70% to 90% of them appearing once. This receptor was identified in a man in his 70s who had recovered from COVID-19. Sequenced: peripheral blood.

CDR3 sequence (DNA): TGTGCCAGCAGTCTACAGGGGGCGGGTGAAGCTTTCTTT. Residues: CASSLQGAGEAFF. V and J are TRBV6-5 and TRBJ1-1; 9 nucleotides align to TRBD1. Germline CDR1 MNHEY, CDR2 SVGAGI. V dropped 5 bases and J dropped 7; count of bases not matched to a gene: 5. CDR3 length: 13 amino acids.